This T cell receptor beta chain was observed in a study of cytomegalovirus exposure and HLA in healthy donors. V was shortened by 4 bases and J by 5 bases, with 9 bases between the two germline ends. Germline CDR1 reads MDHEN; CDR2 reads SYDVKM. The CDR3 sequence is 14 residues long. PCR used 60 Vbeta primers and 13 Jbeta primers. Libraries were prepared by immunoSEQ multiplex PCR; TCRdb keeps only in-frame clonotypes and omits some of them. The record lists about 160,000 clones, of which the ten most abundant hold 1.6%. The study, taken as a whole, reports: The study recorded over 150 TCR beta chains that were cytomegalovirus-associated.

Of note for this clone: The antigen remains unidentified.

Samples came from healthy bone marrow donors. This rearrangement joins TRBV28 to TRBJ1-6; possibly TRBD1 for D (6 bases). This TCR was recovered from a woman in her forties or fifties in good health and CMV-seronegative. Sequencing input: PBMCs. The CDR3 coding sequence is TGTGCCAGCAGTTGGGGGCGGGATAATTCACCCCTCCACTTT. Its protein product is CASSWGRDNSPLHF. The variable domain in full, completed from reference TRBV28 and TRBJ1-6, reads DVKVTQSSRYLVKRTGEKVFLECVQDMDHENMFWYRQDPGLGLRLIYFSYDVKMKEKGDIPEGYSVSREKKERFSLILESASTNQTSMYLCASSWGRDNSPLHFGNGTRLTVT.